This T cell receptor beta chain comes out of a study of T-cell reconstitution after alpha-beta-depleted transplantation in children. Study-wide points: Surviving recipient T cells and thymic progenitors produced the high day-60 TCRbeta diversity seen in some patients. Newly produced T cells mostly provided counts and TCRbeta diversity after one year, as hyperexpanded clones declined. At around two months after transplant, the alpha-beta T cells were reportedly derived from several hundred expanded clones that came from non-depleted graft cells.

Using unique molecular identifiers, the investigators prepared the TCRbeta library. TCRdb re-called the PCR reads with MiXCR, one entry per CDR3 protein. The sample lists 500,000 to 750,000 distinct CDR3 sequences, over 20% seen once, with under 45% in the top ten. A remark on this clonotype: Its antigen is not identified. With a much larger clone just one base away, this may be a read error.

With V trimmed by 5 bases and J by 5 bases, 5 bases remained unmatched. This CDR3 has 14 amino acids. Germline CDR1 and CDR2: SGHTA and FQGNSA. Sequencing used PBMCs, obtained before TCRalphabeta/CD19-depleted stem cell transplant. The TCR sequence derives from a boy under three years old with Wiskott-Aldrich syndrome, due to receive a stem cell transplant. V is TRBV7-2 and J is TRBJ2-1, with 8 bases identical to TRBD2. The CDR3 is CASSPLAADNEQFF. CDR3 DNA: TGTGCCAGCAGCCCACTAGCGGCCGACAATGAGCAGTTCTTC. The whole variable domain, remainder taken from reference TRBV7-2 and TRBJ2-1, is GAGVSQSPSNKVTEKGKDVELRCDPISGHTALYWYRQSLGQGLEFLIYFQGNSAPDKSGLPSDRFSAERTGGSVSTLTIQRTQQEDSAVYLCASSPLAADNEQFFGPGTRLTVL.